A single sample gave rise to the 16 T cell receptor beta chains below, sequenced in a study of Ad26.COV2.S vaccination and SARS-CoV-2 variants. TCRdb keeps only in-frame clones here, not all; method: immunoSEQ multiplex PCR. The data show about 400,000 clones, around 91% seen once. Treatment indicated: some 20 received Ad26.COV2.S at low or high dose, single or two shots; roughly 5 received placebo; per-sample allocation not given. Day 63 following the first vaccine or placebo injection was when the samples were taken. The input for sequencing was peripheral blood, taken in a trial of Ad26.COV2.S vaccine versus placebo. Receptors were obtained from a person aged 18-65 years who received the Ad26.COV2.S COVID-19 vaccine or a placebo.

This clone was counted many times. The chain uses TRBV9 and TRBJ1-5, with no clear D. V lost 4 bases and J 1 base, leaving 9 bases between the germline ends. The V gene's germline CDR1 is SGDLS and CDR2 YYNGEE. This CDR3 contains 14 residues. CDR3 region: CASSPRRSNQPQHF. The CDR3 coding sequence is TGTGCCAGCAGCCCACGACGGAGCAATCAGCCCCAGCATTTT.

The chain links TRBV28 to TRBJ2-2; no firm D call. The length of the CDR3 is 12 residues. Germline V gene data show CDR1 as MDHEN and CDR2 as SYDVKM. Trimming took 1 base from V and 8 from J, leaving 5 bases between them. CDR3 amino acids: CASSLLGGELFF. The CDR3 DNA sequence: TGTGCCAGCAGTTTATTAGGAGGGGAGCTGTTTTTT.

The table lists this clone with a few counts. V gene TRBV27 combines with J gene TRBJ2-7, with D uncertain. Germline CDR1 is MNHEY and CDR2 is SMNVEV (reference sequence). Trimming removed 6 bases at V and 1 base at J, with 10 bases between. The CDR3 length is 13 residues. The CDR3 loop reads CASRQAGSYEQYF. CDR3 sequence (DNA): TGTGCCAGCAGGCAGGCTGGATCCTACGAGCAGTACTTC.

The genes are TRBV4-3 and TRBJ2-1, with 11 bases lining up with TRBD2. J was trimmed by 7 bases and V by 6 bases; bases with no gene match: 5. Germline V gives CDR1 LGHNA, CDR2 YSLEER. The CDR3 has 14 amino acids. CDR3 sequence: CASRGTSGSNEQFF. CDR3 bases: TGCGCCAGCAGAGGCACTAGCGGGAGTAATGAGCAGTTCTTC.

The rearrangement joins TRBV28 to TRBJ2-1, with 16 positions matching TRBD2. This CDR3 is 20 amino acids long. With V trimmed by 5 bases and J by 3 bases, 13 bases remained unmatched. The germline CDR1 and CDR2 sequences are MDHEN and SYDVKM. CDR3 DNA: TGTGCCAGCAGTGGATCCGGGACTAGCGGGAGGGCCAGGATCTACAATGAGCAGTTCTTC. Residues: CASSGSGTSGRARIYNEQFF.

The chain carries TRBV29-1 and TRBJ1-1; TRBD1 matches 10 bases. The V and J ends lost 6 bases and 6 bases, in that order; junction bases with no gene match: 7. Germline V gene data show CDR1 as SQVTM and CDR2 as ANQGSEA. This CDR3 spans 13 amino acids. The CDR3 reads CSVRTGGISEAFF. Written as DNA, the CDR3 is TGCAGCGTCCGGACAGGGGGGATTTCTGAAGCTTTCTTT.

This clone was picked up a small number of times. The V call is TRBV6-2 or TRBV6-3, the J call TRBJ1-6; 9 bases are shared with TRBD1. The V gene's germline CDR1 is MNHEY and CDR2 SVGEGT. V gave up 0 bases and J gave up 8 bases; unmatched junction bases: 5. The CDR3 contains 16 residues. The CDR3 DNA sequence: TGTGCCAGCAGTTACTCGGGGACAGGGCCAGATTCACCCCTCCACTTT. Translating it yields CASSYSGTGPDSPLHF.

The J gene is TRBJ2-7, the V gene TRBV2; D might be TRBD1 (6 bases). Germline CDR1 is SNHLY and CDR2 is FYNNEI. The CDR3 runs to 13 residues. Between the trimmed V and J ends, which lost 9 bases and 0 bases, there was a span of 12 bases. The CDR3 sequence is CARGRDTSYEQYF. For the CDR3, the DNA is TGTGCCAGGGGCCGGGACACCTCCTACGAGCAGTACTTC.

The chain carries TRBV9 and TRBJ2-7; D ambiguous. CDR1 SGDLS and CDR2 YYNGEE come from the germline V gene. The CDR3 has 15 amino acids. The V gene lost 0 bases and the J gene lost 2 bases, with 12 bases spanning the gap. DNA for the CDR3: TGTGCCAGCAGCGTAGGTAACGGAAACACCTACGAGCAGTACTTC. Protein sequence: CASSVGNGNTYEQYF.

This chain connects TRBV5-1 to TRBJ2-5, with D possibly called TRBD1 or TRBD2 (5 bases each). V lost 5 bases and J 1 base, leaving 6 bases between the germline ends. The CDR3 is made up of 12 amino acids. Germline V lookup: CDR1 SGHRS, CDR2 YFSETQ. The chain's CDR3 is CASRGTQETQYF. CDR3 DNA: TGCGCCAGCAGGGGGACCCAAGAGACCCAGTACTTC.

The count of this clone is one. The chain combines TRBV24-1 with TRBJ1-4, with D unresolved. The CDR3 is made up of 16 amino acids. The germline V gene encodes CDR1 KGHDR and CDR2 SFDVKD. With 3 bases removed from V and 4 bases from J, the gap between germline ends came to 14 bases. The CDR3 here is CATSDLDAEGNEKLFF. Written as DNA, the CDR3 is TGTGCCACCAGTGATCTTGACGCGGAGGGTAATGAAAAACTGTTTTTT.

The chain recombines TRBV18 with TRBJ1-5; tentatively, D is TRBD1 (5 bases). The CDR3 extends over 14 amino acids. The V end lost 2 bases, the J end lost 4 bases, and 9 bases lay between the germline ends. Germline V CDR1 and CDR2: KGHSH, LQKENI. CDR3 amino acids: CASSPATENQPQHF. The CDR3 DNA is TGTGCCAGCTCACCAGCGACAGAAAATCAGCCCCAGCATTTT.

J is TRBJ2-4 and V is TRBV11-1, with D possibly being TRBD1 or TRBD2 (5 bases each). There are 15 residues in the CDR3. The germline CDR1 and CDR2 sequences are SGHAT and FQDESV (reference sequence). Deletions cut 1 base from V and 0 bases from J, with 7 bases between. The CDR3 is CASSLGGTAKNIQYF. The CDR3 bases are TGTGCCAGCAGCTTAGGTGGGACAGCCAAAAACATTCAGTACTTC.

This clone was observed a single time. The V call is TRBV18, the J call TRBJ2-7; 9 positions agree with TRBD1. CDR1 KGHSH and CDR2 LQKENI come from the germline V gene. The CDR3 sequence is 14 residues long. With 8 bases clipped from V and 4 bases from J, the junction kept 9 bases outside the gene matches. The DNA for the CDR3 is TGTGCCAGCCACGAATCCGGGACAGGGTACGAGCAGTACTTC. Translated, it gives CASHESGTGYEQYF.

The chain's CDR3 is CASSPLVVESTDTQYF. The CDR3 coding sequence is TGTGCCAGCAGCCCCCTTGTGGTGGAAAGCACAGATACGCAGTATTTT. This chain links TRBV7-7 with TRBJ2-3; D unclear. V dropped 5 bases and J dropped 0 bases, with 15 bases sitting between them. Germline-derived CDR1 and CDR2 are SSHAT and FNYEAQ (reference sequence). The CDR3 is 16 amino acids.

This clone was detected only once. The gene calls are TRBV25-1 and TRBJ2-5, with 10 bases that match TRBD1. Germline lookup yields CDR1 MGHDK and CDR2 SYGVNS. J was trimmed by 4 bases and V by 3 bases; bases with no gene match: 8. This CDR3 has 16 residues. CDR3: CASSDWMTGGAETQYF. CDR3 sequence (DNA): TGTGCCAGCAGTGATTGGATGACAGGGGGCGCAGAGACCCAGTACTTC.